This TCR beta chain comes out of a study of blood T cell repertoires in COVID-19. TCRdb's copy holds only in-frame clones and misses some; the assay was immunoSEQ multiplex PCR. This repertoire shows approximately 200,000 clones, 70% to 90% found once; its top ten account for about a tenth. This clone appeared a single time. J gave up 4 bases and V 5 bases, and 8 bases lay outside the gene matches. Germline lookup yields CDR1 SEHNR and CDR2 FQNEAQ (reference sequence). The CDR3 is 15 residues long. Specimen: PBMCs or T cells enriched from blood (not recorded which). The clonotype was recovered from a man in his thirties or forties who had recovered from COVID-19. V is TRBV7-9 and J is TRBJ1-2; the match to TRBD1 covers 9 bases. The CDR3 is CASSPIGQGTYGYTF. The CDR3 nucleotides are TGTGCCAGCAGCCCGATAGGACAGGGGACCTATGGCTACACCTTC. The full variable domain, its missing parts supplied by reference TRBV7-9 and TRBJ1-2, is DTGVSQNPRHKITKRGQNVTFRCDPISEHNRLYWYRQTLGQGPEFLTYFQNEAQLEKSRLLSDRFSAERPKGSFSTLEIQRTEQGDSAMYLCASSPIGQGTYGYTFGSGTRLTVV.